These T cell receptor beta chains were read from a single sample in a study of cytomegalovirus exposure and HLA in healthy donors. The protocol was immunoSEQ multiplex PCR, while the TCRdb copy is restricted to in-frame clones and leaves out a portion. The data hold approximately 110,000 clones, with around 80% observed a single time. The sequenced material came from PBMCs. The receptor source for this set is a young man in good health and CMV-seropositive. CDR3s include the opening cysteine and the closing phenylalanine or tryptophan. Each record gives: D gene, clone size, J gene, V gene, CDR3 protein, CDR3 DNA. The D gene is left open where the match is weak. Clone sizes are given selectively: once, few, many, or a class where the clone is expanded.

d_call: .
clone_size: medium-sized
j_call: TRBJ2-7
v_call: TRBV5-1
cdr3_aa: CASSLFQGTYEQYF
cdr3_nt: TGCGCCAGCAGCTTATTTCAGGGGACCTACGAGCAGTACTTC

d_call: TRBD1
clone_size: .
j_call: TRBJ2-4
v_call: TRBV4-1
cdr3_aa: CASSQDQGERGDF
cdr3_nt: TGCGCCAGCAGCCAAGATCAGGGGGAGAGAGGGGACTTC

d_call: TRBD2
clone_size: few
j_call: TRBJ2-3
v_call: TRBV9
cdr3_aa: CASSVDGGVFGTDTQYF
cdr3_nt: TGTGCCAGCAGCGTAGACGGGGGGGTATTCGGCACAGATACGCAGTATTTT

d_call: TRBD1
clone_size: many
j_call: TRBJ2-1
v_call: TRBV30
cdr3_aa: CAWSTGANRNEQFF
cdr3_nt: TGTGCCTGGAGTACAGGGGCGAACAGGAATGAGCAGTTCTTC

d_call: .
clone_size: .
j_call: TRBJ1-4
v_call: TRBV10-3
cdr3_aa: CAISPQVATNEKLFF
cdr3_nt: TGTGCCATCAGTCCACAGGTTGCAACTAATGAAAAACTGTTTTTT

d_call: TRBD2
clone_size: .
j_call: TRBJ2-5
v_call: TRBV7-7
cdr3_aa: CASSLFPGNSGGSETQYF
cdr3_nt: TGTGCCAGCAGCTTATTCCCTGGGAACAGCGGGGGGTCGGAGACCCAGTACTTC

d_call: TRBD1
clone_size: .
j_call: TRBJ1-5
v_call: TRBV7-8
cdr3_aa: CASSLRGGGNQPQHF
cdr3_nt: TGTGCCAGCAGCTTAAGAGGGGGCGGAAATCAGCCCCAGCATTTT

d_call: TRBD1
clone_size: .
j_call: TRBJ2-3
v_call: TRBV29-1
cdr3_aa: CSVVLDRVTDTQYF
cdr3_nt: TGCAGCGTTGTCTTGGACAGGGTCACAGATACGCAGTATTTT

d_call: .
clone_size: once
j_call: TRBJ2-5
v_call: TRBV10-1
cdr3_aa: CASSESPGETQYF
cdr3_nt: TGCGCCAGCAGTGAGTCCCCCGGGGAGACCCAGTACTTC

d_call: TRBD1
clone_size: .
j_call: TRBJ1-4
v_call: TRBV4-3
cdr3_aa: CASSQDRGNGNEKLFF
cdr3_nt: TGCGCCAGCAGCCAAGACAGGGGGAACGGTAATGAAAAACTGTTTTTT

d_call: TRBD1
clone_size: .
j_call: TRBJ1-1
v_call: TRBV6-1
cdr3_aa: CASSEQGATEAFF
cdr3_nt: TGTGCCAGCAGTGAGCAGGGGGCCACTGAAGCTTTCTTT

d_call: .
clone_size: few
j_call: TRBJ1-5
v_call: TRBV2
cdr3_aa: CASSPGGNQPQHF
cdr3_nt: TGTGCCAGCAGCCCCGGAGGGAATCAGCCCCAGCATTTT

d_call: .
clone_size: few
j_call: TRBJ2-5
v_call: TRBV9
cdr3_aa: CASSVGAVKETQYF
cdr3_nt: TGTGCCAGCAGCGTAGGGGCAGTCAAGGAGACCCAGTACTTC

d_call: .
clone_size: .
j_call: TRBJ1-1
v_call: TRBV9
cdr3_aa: CASTVVRADTEAFF
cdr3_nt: TGTGCCAGCACCGTAGTGAGGGCGGACACTGAAGCTTTCTTT

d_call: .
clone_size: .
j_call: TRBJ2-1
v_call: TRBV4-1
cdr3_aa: CASSRLQQDNEQFF
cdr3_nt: TGCGCCAGCAGCCGGCTCCAACAGGACAATGAGCAGTTCTTC

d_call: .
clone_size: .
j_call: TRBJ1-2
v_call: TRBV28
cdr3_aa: CASSVARGIGGYPF
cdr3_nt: .

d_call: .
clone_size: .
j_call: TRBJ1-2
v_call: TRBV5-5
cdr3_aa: CASSFRTDDYGYTF
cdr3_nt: TGTGCCAGCAGCTTCCGGACAGACGACTATGGCTACACCTTC

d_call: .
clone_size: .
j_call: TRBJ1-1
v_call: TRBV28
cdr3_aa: CASRWANTEAFF
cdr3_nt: TGTGCTTCCAGGTGGGCGAACACTGAAGCTTTCTTT

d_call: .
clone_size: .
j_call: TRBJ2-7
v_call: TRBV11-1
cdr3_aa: CASSFMTGTYEQYF
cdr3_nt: TGTGCCAGCAGCTTCATGACAGGAACCTACGAGCAGTACTTC

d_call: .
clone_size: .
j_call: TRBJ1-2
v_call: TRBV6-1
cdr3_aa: CATRRRTSEIDGYTF
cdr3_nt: TGTGCCACCCGGCGAAGGACATCGGAGATTGATGGCTACACCTTC

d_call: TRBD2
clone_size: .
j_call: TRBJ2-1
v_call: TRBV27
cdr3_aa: CASSSRLARTYNEQFF
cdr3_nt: TGTGCCAGCAGTTCTCGACTAGCGAGGACCTACAATGAGCAGTTCTTC

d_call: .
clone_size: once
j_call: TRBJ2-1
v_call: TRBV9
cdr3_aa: CASSVASGGTPYNEQFF
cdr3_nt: TGTGCCAGCAGCGTAGCTTCGGGGGGCACCCCCTACAATGAGCAGTTCTTC

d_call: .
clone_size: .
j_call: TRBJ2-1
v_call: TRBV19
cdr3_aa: CASSRMGGGLSSYNEQFF
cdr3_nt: TGTGCCAGTAGTCGGATGGGCGGGGGCCTCTCCTCCTACAATGAGCAGTTCTTC

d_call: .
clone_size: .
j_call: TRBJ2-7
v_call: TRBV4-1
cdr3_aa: CASSQGVRSEQYF
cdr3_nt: TGCGCCAGCAGCCAAGGAGTCCGGTCCGAGCAGTACTTC

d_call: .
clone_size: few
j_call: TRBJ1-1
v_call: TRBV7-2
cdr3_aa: CASSTQGNTEAFF
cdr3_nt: TGTGCCAGCAGTACACAGGGTAACACTGAAGCTTTCTTT

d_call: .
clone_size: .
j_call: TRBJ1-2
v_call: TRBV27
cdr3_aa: CASSPSPGDGYTF
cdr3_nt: TGTGCCAGCAGTCCCAGCCCTGGAGATGGCTACACCTTC

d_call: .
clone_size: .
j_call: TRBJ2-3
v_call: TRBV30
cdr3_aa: CAWTDRADTQYF
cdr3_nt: TGTGCCTGGACTGACCGGGCAGATACGCAGTATTTT

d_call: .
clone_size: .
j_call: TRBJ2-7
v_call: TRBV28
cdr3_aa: CASSRSILLYEQYF
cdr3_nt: TGTGCCAGCAGCCGGAGCATATTGCTCTACGAGCAGTACTTC

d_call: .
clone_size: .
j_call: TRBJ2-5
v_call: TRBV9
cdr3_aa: CASSVGGYQETQYF
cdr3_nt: TGTGCCAGCAGCGTAGGAGGGTACCAAGAGACCCAGTACTTC

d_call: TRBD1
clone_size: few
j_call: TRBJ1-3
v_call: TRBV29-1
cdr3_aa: CSVEDPPGGSGNTIYF
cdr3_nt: TGCAGCGTTGAAGATCCCCCAGGGGGCTCTGGAAACACCATATATTTT

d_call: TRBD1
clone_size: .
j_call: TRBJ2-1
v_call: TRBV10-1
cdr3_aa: CASSSPGQGGDKQFF
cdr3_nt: TGCGCCAGCAGTTCACCGGGACAGGGAGGGGATAAGCAGTTCTTC

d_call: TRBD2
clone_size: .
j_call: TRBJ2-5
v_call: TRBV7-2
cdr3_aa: CASTWGRGGVETQYF
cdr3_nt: TGTGCCAGCACCTGGGGGCGGGGGGGCGTTGAGACCCAGTACTTC

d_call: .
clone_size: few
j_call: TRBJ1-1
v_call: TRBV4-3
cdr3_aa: CASSQDLRGNTEAFF
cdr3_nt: TGCGCCAGCAGCCAAGATTTAAGGGGGAACACTGAAGCTTTCTTT

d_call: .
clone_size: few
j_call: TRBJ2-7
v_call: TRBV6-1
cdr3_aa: CASSYGSHRAEQYF
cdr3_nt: TGTGCCAGCAGTTATGGATCCCACAGGGCCGAGCAGTACTTC

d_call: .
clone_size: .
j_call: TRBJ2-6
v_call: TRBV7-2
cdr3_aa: CASSPRRQVGANVLTF
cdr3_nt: TGTGCCAGCAGCCCGAGGCGTCAAGTTGGGGCCAACGTCCTGACTTTC

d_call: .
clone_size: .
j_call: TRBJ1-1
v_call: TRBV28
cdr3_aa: CASSSVGGAEAFF
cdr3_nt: TGTGCCAGCAGTTCCGTTGGGGGGGCTGAAGCTTTCTTT

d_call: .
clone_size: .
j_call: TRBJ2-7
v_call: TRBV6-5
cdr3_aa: CASSPLMGGGSEQYF
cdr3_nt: TGTGCCAGCAGCCCCCTCATGGGCGGAGGAAGCGAGCAGTACTTC

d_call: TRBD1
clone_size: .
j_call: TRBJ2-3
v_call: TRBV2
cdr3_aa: CASKQQGVSGDTQYF
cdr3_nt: TGTGCCAGCAAACAACAGGGGGTGTCTGGAGATACGCAGTATTTT

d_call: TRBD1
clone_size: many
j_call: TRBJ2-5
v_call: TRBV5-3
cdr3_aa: CARRSNRDRDQETQYF
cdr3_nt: TGTGCCAGAAGAAGTAACCGGGACAGGGACCAAGAGACCCAGTACTTC

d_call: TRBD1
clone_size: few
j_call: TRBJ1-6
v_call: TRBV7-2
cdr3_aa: CASSFSTGGRSPLHF
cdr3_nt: TGTGCCAGCAGCTTCTCGACAGGGGGCCGCTCACCCCTCCACTTT

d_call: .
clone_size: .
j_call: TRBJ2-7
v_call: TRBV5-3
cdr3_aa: CARSPGLLDSYEQYF
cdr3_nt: TGTGCCAGAAGCCCGGGACTGCTGGACTCCTACGAGCAGTACTTC

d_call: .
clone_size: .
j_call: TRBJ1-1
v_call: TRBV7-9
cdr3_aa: CASKRRGSIDGTEAFF
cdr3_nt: TGTGCCAGTAAACGCCGAGGAAGCATCGACGGGACTGAAGCTTTCTTT

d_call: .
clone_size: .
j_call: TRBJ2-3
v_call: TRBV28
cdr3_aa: CASVEGARADTQYF
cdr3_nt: TGTGCCAGCGTGGAGGGGGCGCGGGCAGATACGCAGTATTTT

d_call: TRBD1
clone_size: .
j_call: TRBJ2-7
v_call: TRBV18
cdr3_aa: CASSRDRTYEQYF
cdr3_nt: TGTGCCAGCTCACGGGACAGAACTTACGAGCAGTACTTC

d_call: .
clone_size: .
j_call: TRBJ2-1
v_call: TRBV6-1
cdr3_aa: CASRGSYNEQFF
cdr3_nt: TGTGCCAGTCGGGGTTCCTACAATGAGCAGTTCTTC

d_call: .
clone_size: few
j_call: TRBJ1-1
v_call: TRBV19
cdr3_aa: CASIPRGERTEAFF
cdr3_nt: TGTGCCAGTATCCCCCGGGGGGAAAGGACTGAAGCTTTCTTT

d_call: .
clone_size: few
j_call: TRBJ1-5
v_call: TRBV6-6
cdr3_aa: CASSYSQGNQPQHF
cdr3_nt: TGTGCCAGCAGTTACTCCCAGGGGAATCAGCCCCAGCATTTT

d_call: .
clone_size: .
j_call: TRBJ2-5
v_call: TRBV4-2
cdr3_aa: CASSQDWGLSQETQYF
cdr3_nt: TGTGCCAGCAGCCAAGATTGGGGACTTTCCCAAGAGACCCAGTACTTC

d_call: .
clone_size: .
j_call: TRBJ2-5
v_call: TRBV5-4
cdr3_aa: CASSFPRGSETQYF
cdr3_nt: TGTGCCAGCAGCTTTCCTAGGGGTTCGGAGACCCAGTACTTC

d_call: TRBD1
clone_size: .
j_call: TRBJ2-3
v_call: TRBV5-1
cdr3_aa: CASRPQGAGTDTQYF
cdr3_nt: TGCGCCAGCAGACCCCAGGGGGCCGGCACAGATACGCAGTATTTT

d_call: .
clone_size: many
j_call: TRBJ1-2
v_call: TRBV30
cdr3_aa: CAWSVGYTGSYYGYTF
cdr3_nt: TGTGCCTGGAGTGTAGGGTATACAGGGTCTTACTATGGCTACACCTTC

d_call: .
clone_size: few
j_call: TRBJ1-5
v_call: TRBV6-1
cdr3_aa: CASSETRGLSNQPQHF
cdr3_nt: TGTGCCAGCAGTGAAACGCGTGGGCTGAGCAATCAGCCCCAGCATTTT

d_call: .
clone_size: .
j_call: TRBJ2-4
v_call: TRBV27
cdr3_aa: CASSLTPPRLIKNIQYF
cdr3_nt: TGTGCCAGCAGTTTAACACCTCCGCGGCTGATCAAAAACATTCAGTACTTC

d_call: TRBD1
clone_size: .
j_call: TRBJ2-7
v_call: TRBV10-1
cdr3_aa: CASSTGGPSYEQYF
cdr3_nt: TGCGCCAGCAGTACAGGGGGACCTTCCTACGAGCAGTACTTC

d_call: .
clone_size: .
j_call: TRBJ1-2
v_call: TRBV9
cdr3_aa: CASSARDTSYGYTF
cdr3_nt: TGTGCCAGCAGCGCTCGGGACACATCGTATGGCTACACCTTC

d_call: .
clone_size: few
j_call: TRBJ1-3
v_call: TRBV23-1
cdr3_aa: CASSHRGSPQRTIYF
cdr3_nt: TGCGCCAGCAGTCATAGGGGGTCCCCCCAGCGCACCATATATTTT

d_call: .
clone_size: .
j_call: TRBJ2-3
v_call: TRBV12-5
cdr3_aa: CASGLGSQGDTQYF
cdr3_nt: TGTGCTAGTGGTTTGGGGTCCCAGGGAGATACGCAGTATTTT

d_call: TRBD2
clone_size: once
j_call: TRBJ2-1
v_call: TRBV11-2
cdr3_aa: CASSLTRGVYNEQFF
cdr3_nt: TGTGCCAGCAGCTTAACGCGGGGGGTCTACAATGAGCAGTTCTTC

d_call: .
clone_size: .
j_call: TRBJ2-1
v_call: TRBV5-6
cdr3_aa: CASSSLGSNEQFF
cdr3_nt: TGTGCCAGCAGCTCTCTTGGGAGCAATGAGCAGTTCTTC

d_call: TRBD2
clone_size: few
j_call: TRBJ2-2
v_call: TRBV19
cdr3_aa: CASSIERGANTGELFF
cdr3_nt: TGTGCCAGTAGTATCGAGCGGGGGGCGAACACCGGGGAGCTGTTTTTT